The rows below give T cell receptor beta chains drawn from one sample of a study of shared clonotypes between healthy human individuals. Sequencing was performed with immunoSEQ multiplex PCR; in TCRdb, only in-frame clones are kept and a portion is missing. The data contain around 650,000 clones, roughly 95% of them singletons. Source material: naive CD8+ T cells sorted from blood. The receptor set was obtained from a woman in her 30s in good health. The CDR3 runs from the conserved cysteine through the conserved F or W. The order of the fields is V gene, clone size, D gene, J gene, CDR3 DNA, CDR3 protein. A D gene is named only where the DNA matches it firmly. Expanded clones get a size class; other rows say once, few or many, or leave the size out.

TRBV4-1	-	-	TRBJ1-5	TGCGCCAGCAGCCAAGTCGTCTCGGGACAGCCCCAGCATTTT	CASSQVVSGQPQHF
TRBV2	-	-	TRBJ1-3	TGTGCCAGCAGCGAGAGGGGAGCAGGGGCCCTTGGAAACACCATATATTTT	CASSERGAGALGNTIYF
TRBV27	-	-	TRBJ2-7	TGTGCCAGCAGTTTATCCACAGTGTTCTCCGCCTACGAGCAGTACTTC	CASSLSTVFSAYEQYF
TRBV9	-	-	TRBJ2-1	TGTGCCAGCAGCGTAGGGGCAGGGGCCGGGCAGTTCTTC	CASSVGAGAGQFF
TRBV5-6	-	-	TRBJ2-3	TGTGCCAGCAGTTCCGGGCCGCGAGGCCCAGATACGCAGTATTTT	CASSSGPRGPDTQYF
TRBV7-6	-	TRBD2	TRBJ2-7	TGTGCCAGCAGCTTGGGACTAGCGGGAAGTAGGTACGAGCAGTACTTC	CASSLGLAGSRYEQYF
TRBV20-1	-	-	TRBJ2-1	TGCAGTGCTAGAGATCGTAATGAGCAGTTCTTC	CSARDRNEQFF
TRBV7-9	-	TRBD1	TRBJ2-1	TGTGCCAGCAGCTTCCCAGCGACAGGGGGCCGCTACAATGAGCAGTTCTTC	CASSFPATGGRYNEQFF
TRBV7-9	-	-	TRBJ1-3	TGTGCCAGCAGCAAGTTCGACAGGACTTCTGGAAACACCATATATTTT	CASSKFDRTSGNTIYF
TRBV6-5	-	-	TRBJ2-3	TGTGCCAGCAGTTACACAATAGCTGATACGCAGTATTTT	CASSYTIADTQYF
TRBV28	-	-	TRBJ2-7	TGTGCCAGCAGTCCAACATTAGACAGGGAGCAGTACTTC	CASSPTLDREQYF
TRBV7-6	-	TRBD2	TRBJ2-7	TGTGCCAGCAGCTCCCTACTAGCGGGAGCCCTCTACGAGCAGTACTTC	CASSSLLAGALYEQYF
TRBV19	-	-	TRBJ1-3	TGTGCCACCACTAAGGGGCTGAGCTCTGGAAACACCATATATTTT	CATTKGLSSGNTIYF
TRBV4-1	-	-	TRBJ2-1	TGCGCCAGCAGCCAAGAGTGGGCCGTTTACAATGAGCAGTTCTTC	CASSQEWAVYNEQFF
TRBV7-8	-	-	TRBJ1-4	TGTGCCAGCAGCTTAGCGGACCTCCCGGGTCGGGAAAAACTGTTTTTT	CASSLADLPGREKLFF
TRBV27	few	-	TRBJ2-7	TGTGCCAGCAGTCCTCGACGGGGAGCCGAGCAGTACTTC	CASSPRRGAEQYF
TRBV2	-	TRBD2	TRBJ2-3	TGTGCATCCGGGACTAGCGGGGCTAGCACAGATACGCAGTATTTT	CASGTSGASTDTQYF
TRBV11-2	-	TRBD1	TRBJ2-1	TGTGCCAGCAGCCTGGGACAGCGAATTTACAATGAGCAGTTCTTC	CASSLGQRIYNEQFF
TRBV28	-	-	TRBJ1-1	TGTGCCAGCAGTTGGGGGGGCACTGAAGCTTTCTTT	CASSWGGTEAFF